This TCR beta chain originates from a study of T-cell reconstitution after alpha-beta-depleted transplantation in children. TCRbeta library preparation incorporated unique molecular identifiers. A single record per CDR3 protein comes from TCRdb applying MiXCR to the PCR reads. The table shows about 400,000 distinct CDR3 sequences, with roughly 20% occurring only once. The receptor's source is a human donor who donated a stem cell graft to a child with acute myeloid leukemia. The specimen comprised PBMCs from the stem cell graft donor, sampled from the stem cell graft.

The CDR3 here is CASTYRYNEQFF. For the CDR3, the DNA is TGTGCCAGCACTTATCGCTACAATGAGCAGTTCTTC. This chain links TRBV12-3 or TRBV12-4 with TRBJ2-1; D ambiguous. Trimming pared 7 bases from V and 3 bases from J, leaving 7 bases between. CDR3 length: 12 residues.